These T cell receptor beta chains were read from a single sample in a study of T cells after yellow fever vaccination. A single record per CDR3 protein comes from TCRdb applying MiXCR to the 5' RACE reads. This table has approximately 300,000 distinct CDR3 sequences, 8.7% appearing once. Sequencing was performed on PBMCs, taken on the day of the first yellow fever vaccination. The origin of the receptors is a man between 18 and 29 years old who received the YFV17D yellow fever vaccine. Each CDR3 is given with its conserved first and last residue. Fields, in order: clone size, V gene, J gene, D gene, CDR3 DNA, CDR3 protein. A D gene is named only where the DNA matches it firmly. Clone sizes are given selectively: once, few, many, or a class where the clone is expanded.

>-|TRBV28|TRBJ1-3|-
TGTGCCAGCAGTTTTCAGCGAAACACCATATATTTT
CASSFQRNTIYF
>few|TRBV4-2|TRBJ2-3|-
TGTGCCAGCAGCCAAGAGATGGAGGGGGCAGGCACAGATACGCAGTATTTT
CASSQEMEGAGTDTQYF
>-|TRBV19|TRBJ2-3|-
TGTGCCAGTAGTCAGACACCTAGCACAGATACGCAGTATTTT
CASSQTPSTDTQYF
>few|TRBV7-9|TRBJ2-7|-
TGTGCCAGCAGCTTTTCAGCATACAGTAACCCCGACGAGCAGTACTTC
CASSFSAYSNPDEQYF
>many|TRBV12-3/TRBV12-4|TRBJ2-7|-
TGTGCCAGCAGTCCCCCGGGATCCTCCTACGAGCAGTACTTC
CASSPPGSSYEQYF
>many|TRBV12-3/TRBV12-4|TRBJ2-5|TRBD2
TGTGCCAGCAGTGGTCTAGCGGGGTGGGAGACCCAGTACTTC
CASSGLAGWETQYF
>few|TRBV7-8|TRBJ1-5|-
TGTGCCAGCAGCTTAAGTTGGGGGGGTCGCAATCAGCCCCAGCATTTT
CASSLSWGGRNQPQHF
>-|TRBV4-2|TRBJ2-4|-
TGTGCCAGCAGCCAAGGGGCCTTAAAGACGGCCAAAAACATTCAGTACTTC
CASSQGALKTAKNIQYF
>-|TRBV12-3/TRBV12-4|TRBJ2-3|TRBD2
TGTGCCAGCACCGACTTTAGCGGGGGGGCGATAGATACGCAGTATTTT
CASTDFSGGAIDTQYF
>-|TRBV4-1|TRBJ1-6|-
TGCACCAGCAGCCAAGGTTGGGGGTCATTTAGTTCACCCCTCCACTTT
CTSSQGWGSFSSPLHF
>few|TRBV6-5|TRBJ2-3|-
TGTGCCAGCAGTTTCCCCGGGACGCAAACGCAGTATTTT
CASSFPGTQTQYF
>-|TRBV29-1|TRBJ2-3|-
TGCAGCGTCCCTAGGACGGCAAACACAGATACGCAGTATTTT
CSVPRTANTDTQYF
>-|TRBV2|TRBJ2-3|TRBD1
TGTGCCATCAGTCCGAATAACCGGGACAGGGTATCAGCAGATACGCAGTATTTT
CAISPNNRDRVSADTQYF
>few|TRBV28|TRBJ1-6|TRBD1
TGTGCCAGCAGCCTCCGACAGGGGGATAATTCACCCCTCCACTTT
CASSLRQGDNSPLHF
>few|TRBV9|TRBJ1-3|-
TGTGCCAGCAGCGTAAGTCGGGGAACCATATATTTT
CASSVSRGTIYF
>few|TRBV4-2|TRBJ1-5|-
TGTGCCAGCAGGCAAGGCGGCCACAATCAGCCCCAGCATTTT
CASRQGGHNQPQHF
>few|TRBV7-2|TRBJ2-3|TRBD2
TGTGCCAGCAGTACTATTGCGGGGGGAAGCACAGATACGCAGTATTTT
CASSTIAGGSTDTQYF
>-|TRBV5-1|TRBJ2-3|-
TGCGCCAGCAGCTTTACGGGCGTTGGTACAGATACGCAGTATTTT
CASSFTGVGTDTQYF
>-|TRBV5-4|TRBJ2-4|-
TGTGCCAGCAGCTTAGACGCGGCCAAAAACATTCAGTACTTC
CASSLDAAKNIQYF
>many|TRBV5-1|TRBJ2-5|TRBD2
TGCGCCAGCAGCTTGGCGGCTAGCGGGGGAGAGACCCAGTACTTC
CASSLAASGGETQYF
>-|TRBV5-6|TRBJ1-5|-
TGTGCCAGCACTTACCGGGATGTCCCATATCAGCCCCAGCATTTT
CASTYRDVPYQPQHF
>few|TRBV15|TRBJ1-1|-
TGTGCCGCCCGACTTGCACGCGGCAGCACTGAAGCTTTCTTT
CAARLARGSTEAFF
>many|TRBV11-1|TRBJ2-2|-
TGTGCCAGCAGCTTATGGAGAGACACCGGGGAGCTGTTTTTT
CASSLWRDTGELFF
>few|TRBV6-2/TRBV6-3|TRBJ2-5|-
TGTGCCAGCAGTTACTCGACAGGTCAAGAGACCCAGTACTTC
CASSYSTGQETQYF
>many|TRBV5-1|TRBJ2-1|TRBD2
TGCGCCAGCAGCTTGGGTGCGGGGGGGCTCAATGAGCAGTTCTTC
CASSLGAGGLNEQFF
>-|TRBV5-4|TRBJ2-3|-
TGTGCCAGCAGCTTGGACAGCAGGGGAAGCACAGATACGCAGTATTTT
CASSLDSRGSTDTQYF
>-|TRBV4-3|TRBJ1-1|-
TGCGCCAGCAGCCAAGGGACCCCTGACAGGAACACTGAAGCTTTCTTT
CASSQGTPDRNTEAFF
>-|TRBV12-3/TRBV12-4|TRBJ1-5|-
TGTGCCAGCAGTTTTGCGGGGGCGACGCGACGCACTCAGCCCCAGCATTTT
CASSFAGATRRTQPQHF
>few|TRBV2|TRBJ2-7|-
TGTGCCAGCAGTGTAAGGGCTACCTACGAGCAGTACTTC
CASSVRATYEQYF
>few|TRBV6-2/TRBV6-3|TRBJ1-2|-
TGTGCCAGCAGTCCTATGCTAGCTTTCTATGGCTACACCTTC
CASSPMLAFYGYTF
>-|TRBV19|TRBJ2-1|TRBD1
TGTGCCAGTGAGGGGGCTGAGCAGTTCTTC
CASEGAEQFF
>few|TRBV7-3|TRBJ2-2|-
TGTGCCAGCAGATCGGCCGGGCGCACCGGGGAGCTGTTTTTT
CASRSAGRTGELFF